This T cell receptor beta chain was recovered during a study of beta chain features in type 1 diabetes. Study background: Examined across all samples were over 85 million sorted cells.

This clone was counted ten times or more. Its target is not known. Of the isolated RNA, all was reverse transcribed, and so the sequenced material was expressed TCRB transcripts. Assay used: immunoSEQ multiplex PCR; TCRdb lists only in-frame clones, some missing. The repertoire consists of about 240,000 clones, with 25% to 30% occurring once and the leading ten covering around 4%. General study results and limits: Equally in patients and controls, PCR might preferentially amplify shorter templates. Moderate yet significant TCRB CDR3 shortening was seen in Type 1 diabetes patients in all four CD4+ subsets.

A single heparinised draw of approximately 0.11 L on average was taken per donor. The TCR comes from a man aged 25 to 45 in good health. The sequenced sample consisted of central memory CD4+ T cells from blood.

The CDR3 DNA reads as TGTGCCAGCAGCTCGACTAGCGGGGGACCAAACTACAATGAGCAGTTCTTC. Encoded protein: CASSSTSGGPNYNEQFF. The chain links TRBV7-9 to TRBJ2-1; 12 positions agree with TRBD2. Trimming at V came to 4 bases and at J to 3 bases, leaving 7 bases not matched to a gene. This CDR3 has 17 amino acids. Germline V gene lookup returns CDR1 SEHNR and CDR2 FQNEAQ (reference sequence).